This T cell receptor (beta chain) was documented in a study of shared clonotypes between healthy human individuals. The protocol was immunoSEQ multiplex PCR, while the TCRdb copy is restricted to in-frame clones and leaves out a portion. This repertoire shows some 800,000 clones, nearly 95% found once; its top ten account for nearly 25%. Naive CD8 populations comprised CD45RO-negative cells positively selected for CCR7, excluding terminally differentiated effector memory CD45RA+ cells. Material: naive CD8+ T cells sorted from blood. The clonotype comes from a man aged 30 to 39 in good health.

The CDR3 reads CASRTSSGPYNEQFF. As DNA, the CDR3 is TGTGCCAGCAGGACGTCTAGCGGGCCCTACAATGAGCAGTTCTTC. The chain uses TRBV7-9 and TRBJ2-1, with 8 bases matching TRBD2. Germline-derived CDR1 and CDR2 are SEHNR and FQNEAQ (reference sequence). V shed 6 bases, J shed 2 bases, and the junction held 6 bases outside the gene matches. The CDR3 contains 15 residues.